This T cell receptor beta chain was observed in a study of vaccination effects on CD4 cells after COVID-19. The repertoire was sequenced with immunoSEQ multiplex PCR; TCRdb's copy has only in-frame clones and lacks some. The table records approximately 37,000 clones, approximately 72% of them present only once. A remark on this clone: The antigen is not known.

An approximately ten-day culture period preceded the isolation of CD4+ T cells. The sample consisted of CD4+ T cells from PBMCs cultured without peptide, taken before COVID-19 vaccination. This TCR derives from a human donor who received a COVID-19 vaccine.

The CDR3 DNA reads as TGCGCCAGCAGGATGATAGTCGTAGGGTCGACTGGGGCCAACGTCCTGACTTTC. The encoded protein is CASRMIVVGSTGANVLTF. The chain employs TRBV5-1 and TRBJ2-6; D is undetermined. The CDR3 sequence is 18 residues long. Germline values: CDR1 SGHRS, CDR2 YFSETQ. V was shortened by 5 bases and J by 2 bases, with 20 bases between the two germline ends.